The following is a T cell receptor beta chain sequence with its context. This sample was included in a study of blood T cell repertoires in COVID-19. Sequencing used immunoSEQ multiplex PCR; TCRdb keeps in-frame clones, though not all of them. The sample has about 64,000 clones; around 80% are singletons. Enrolled during active infection, Seattle patients were then followed longitudinally. Looked up from germline, CDR1 is SGHTA and CDR2 is FQGNSA. CDR3 length: 14 amino acids. V shed 5 bases and J 7 bases; nucleotides not matched to a gene: 7. Source material: peripheral blood. This clonotype was sampled from a man aged 55 to 70 with COVID-19, enrolled during active disease. The rearrangement joins TRBV7-2 to TRBJ1-2; 10 bases are shared with TRBD1. This CDR3 is CASSHSGTGVGYTF. The DNA of the CDR3 is TGTGCCAGCAGCCATAGCGGGACAGGGGTTGGCTACACCTTC.